One sample yielded the 18 T cell receptor beta chains listed below, sequenced in a study of T cell responses to AZD1222 COVID-19 vaccine. The table came from immunoSEQ multiplex PCR; TCRdb's copy has only in-frame clones and leaves some out. The sample yields 140,000 to 150,000 clones, approximately 90% seen once. The sequencing here drew on peripheral blood, taken on day 0 of AZD1222 vaccination. These receptors originate from an adult in good health.

CDR3 sequence (DNA): TGTGCCACCAGCAGTCCCGAGGGTGTTTCTGGAAACACCATATATTTT. As protein: CATSSPEGVSGNTIYF. The chain recombines TRBV15 with TRBJ1-3; no firm D call. V shed 3 bases and J shed 1 base, with 13 bases lying between them. This CDR3 has 16 residues. Germline CDR1 is LNHNV and CDR2 is YYDKDF (reference sequence).

This chain joins TRBV7-2 and TRBJ1-2; 7 nucleotides match TRBD1. The V segment lost 5 bases and the J segment 6 bases; nucleotides outside the gene matches: 6. Per the germline V gene, CDR1 is SGHTA and CDR2 is FQGNSA. This CDR3 spans 13 amino acids. CDR3 region: CASSRRQGDGYTF. For the CDR3, the DNA is TGTGCCAGCAGCCGTAGACAGGGTGATGGCTACACCTTC.

This chain joins TRBV18 and TRBJ2-7; TRBD1 matches at 11 bases. Germline values: CDR1 KGHSH, CDR2 LQKENI. The CDR3 consists of 15 residues. V dropped 2 bases and J dropped 3; count of bases not matched to a gene: 3. CDR3: CASSPRTGGIYEQYF. CDR3 in DNA: TGTGCCAGCTCACCAAGGACAGGGGGCATCTACGAGCAGTACTTC.

This clone was counted a few times. V gene TRBV27 combines with J gene TRBJ2-5, with D perhaps matching TRBD1 (6 bases). V shed 3 bases and J shed 5 bases, with 19 bases lying between them. CDR1 is MNHEY, CDR2 SMNVEV, per germline (reference sequence). The CDR3 has 16 residues. CDR3 sequence (DNA): TGTGCCAGCAGTTTCCGACGATCATTGGGACACGAGACCCAGTACTTC. Translated, it gives CASSFRRSLGHETQYF.

This chain links TRBV28 with TRBJ1-1, with D hard to call. The V and J ends lost 3 bases and 1 base respectively, with 9 bases between them. Per germline, CDR1 MDHEN and CDR2 SYDVKM. The CDR3 extends over 14 amino acids. The CDR3: CASSFRPANTEAFF. As DNA, the CDR3 is TGTGCCAGCAGTTTTAGGCCGGCGAACACTGAAGCTTTCTTT.

The V and J genes are TRBV6-2 or TRBV6-3 and TRBJ1-5, with 8 bases lining up with TRBD1. With V trimmed by 2 bases and J by 7 bases, 13 bases remained unmatched. This CDR3 is built from 17 residues. The germline gives CDR1 MNHEY, CDR2 SVGEGT. Here the CDR3 DNA reads TGTGCCAGCAGTTACCCCGACAGGGGCGGTCTTGGGCAGCCCCAGCATTTT. Amino acids: CASSYPDRGGLGQPQHF.

The genes are TRBV7-2 and TRBJ2-7; D ambiguous. The germline CDR1 and CDR2 sequences are SGHTA and FQGNSA. The length of the CDR3 is 14 residues. Between the trimmed V and J ends, which lost 0 bases and 1 base, there was a span of 7 bases. The CDR3 spells CASSLAGFSYEQYF. The CDR3 nucleotides read TGTGCCAGCAGCTTAGCGGGGTTTTCCTACGAGCAGTACTTC.

The chain recombines TRBV14 with TRBJ2-3, with 8 bases that match TRBD2. The ends lost 2 bases at V and 7 bases at J; junction bases unmatched: 8. This CDR3 has 15 residues. CDR1 SGHDN and CDR2 FVKESK come from the germline V gene. Here the CDR3 reads CASSQPAGVRNTQYF. The CDR3 region has the DNA TGTGCCAGCAGCCAACCAGCGGGAGTTAGAAATACGCAGTATTTT.

The chain recombines TRBV2 with TRBJ2-3; TRBD2 matches at 12 bases. CDR3 size: 16 residues. Germline trimming cut 3 bases from V and 4 bases from J; bases unmatched to any gene: 5. The germline CDR1 and CDR2 sequences are SNHLY and FYNNEI. The CDR3 bases are TGTGCCAGCAGTGAGCTAGCGGGGGGGCTTTCAGATACGCAGTATTTT. As protein: CASSELAGGLSDTQYF.

The chain recombines TRBV29-1 with TRBJ1-2, with a tentative D call TRBD1 (5 bases). Germline V gene sequence: CDR1 SQVTM, CDR2 ANQGSEA. CDR3 length equals 15 residues. The V and J ends lost 4 bases and 7 bases respectively, with 22 bases between them. The CDR3 nucleotides are TGCAGCGTTGGGGGACTGCCTCCCCAGGAGGGTGGCTACACCTTC. Translation: CSVGGLPPQEGGYTF. Variable domain in full (rest from reference TRBV29-1 and TRBJ1-2): SAVISQKPSRDICQRGTSLTIQCQVDSQVTMMFWYRQQPGQSLTLIATANQGSEATYESGFVIDKFPISRPNLTFSTLTVSNMSPEDSSIYLCSVGGLPPQEGGYTFGSGTRLTVV.

The chain couples TRBV6-2 or TRBV6-3 to TRBJ2-7, with D possibly TRBD2 on 5 matching bases. The CDR3 is 12 amino acids. V was clipped by 4 bases and J by 7 bases, with 11 bases between them. Germline V gives CDR1 MNHEY, CDR2 SVGEGT. CDR3 bases: TGTGCCAGCAGTTCTCCCCCGGGGGAGCAGTACTTC. It specifies CASSSPPGEQYF.

V is TRBV27 and J is TRBJ2-7; D tentatively reads TRBD1 or TRBD2 (7 bases each). Germline values: CDR1 MNHEY, CDR2 SMNVEV (reference sequence). CDR3 length: 18 amino acids. With 2 bases removed from V and 5 bases from J, the gap between germline ends came to 25 bases. CDR3 sequence: CASSLTGGYLVGGHEQYF. DNA of the CDR3: TGTGCCAGCAGTTTAACGGGGGGATATTTAGTAGGGGGCCACGAGCAGTACTTC.

V gene TRBV27 combines with J gene TRBJ1-6; D is unclear. Looked up from germline, CDR1 is MNHEY and CDR2 is SMNVEV (reference sequence). V lost 0 bases, J lost 9 bases, and 15 bases lay in between. This CDR3 region has 16 residues. The CDR3 protein is CASSLSGRTDGSPLHF. CDR3 nucleotides: TGTGCCAGCAGTTTATCGGGGAGAACCGACGGTTCACCCCTCCACTTT.

The chain combines TRBV4-1 with TRBJ1-5; 9 bases agree with TRBD1. The CDR3 consists of 14 residues. After removal of 2 bases from V and 5 bases from J, the junction contained 1 base not matched to a gene. Germline V lookup: CDR1 MGHRA, CDR2 YSYEKL. The CDR3 loop reads CASSQYRGHQPQHF. Here the CDR3 DNA reads TGCGCCAGCAGCCAATACAGGGGGCATCAGCCCCAGCATTTT.

The V call is TRBV15, the J call TRBJ1-2; no clear D. CDR1 LNHNV and CDR2 YYDKDF come from the germline V gene (reference sequence). The CDR3 length is 16 residues. The V end lost 6 bases, the J end lost 3 bases, and 20 bases lay between the germline ends. The CDR3 protein is CATRDKVKRRDYGYTF. The CDR3 nucleotides read TGTGCCACCAGAGACAAAGTAAAAAGGAGGGACTATGGCTACACCTTC.

The CDR3 region is CASSRPPNTGELFF. In nucleotides, the CDR3 is TGTGCCAGTTCTAGACCCCCGAACACCGGGGAGCTGTTTTTT. The chain combines TRBV2 with TRBJ2-2; D unclear. The CDR3 is made up of 14 amino acids. The V gene lost 9 bases and the J gene lost 0 bases, with 11 bases spanning the gap. Germline CDR1 reads SNHLY; CDR2 reads FYNNEI.

The rearrangement joins TRBV18 to TRBJ2-5; D is unresolved. This CDR3 has 13 residues. The germline CDR1 and CDR2 sequences are KGHSH and LQKENI. The V and J ends lost 6 bases and 4 bases respectively, with 12 bases between them. The DNA for the CDR3 is TGTGCCAGCTCCCCATCGGGTGGAGAGACCCAGTACTTC. Translated: CASSPSGGETQYF.

The chain has TRBV15 and TRBJ2-7, with D perhaps TRBD2 (6 bases). The CDR3 runs to 15 residues. Trimming cost V 2 bases and J 3 bases, with 14 bases left between them. Germline V gives CDR1 LNHNV, CDR2 YYDKDF (reference sequence). For the CDR3, the DNA is TGTGCCACCAGCAGATCCCGCGGGGTTAACTACGAGCAGTACTTC. Protein sequence: CATSRSRGVNYEQYF.